These T cell receptor beta chains were read from a single sample in a study of cytomegalovirus exposure and HLA in healthy donors. Some clones are missing from TCRdb's copy, which holds only in-frame ones; the method was immunoSEQ multiplex PCR. This repertoire shows some 89,000 clones, 70% to 80% found once; its top ten account for about 7.7%. Sequenced material: PBMCs. The origin of the receptors is a man in his 60s in good health and CMV-seronegative. CDR3s include the opening cysteine and the closing phenylalanine or tryptophan. Each record gives: V gene, J gene, clone size, D gene, CDR3 protein, CDR3 DNA. The D gene is left open where the match is weak. Not all rows give a size; the values are once, few, many and, for expanded clones, a class.

v_call: TRBV11-2
j_call: TRBJ2-5
clone_size: -
d_call: TRBD2
cdr3_aa: CASSLISGGGQETQYF
cdr3_nt: TGTGCCAGCAGCTTAATTAGCGGGGGGGGCCAAGAGACCCAGTACTTC

v_call: TRBV11-3
j_call: TRBJ2-5
clone_size: -
d_call: TRBD2
cdr3_aa: CASSDSGSVETQYF
cdr3_nt: TGTGCCAGCAGTGATAGCGGGAGCGTTGAGACCCAGTACTTC

v_call: TRBV27
j_call: TRBJ2-2
clone_size: once
d_call: -
cdr3_aa: CASSFGSTGELFF
cdr3_nt: TGTGCCAGCAGTTTCGGTTCCACCGGGGAGCTGTTTTTT

v_call: TRBV15
j_call: TRBJ1-3
clone_size: -
d_call: -
cdr3_aa: CATSRDPGEGNTIYF
cdr3_nt: TGTGCCACCAGCAGAGATCCAGGGGAAGGAAACACCATATATTTT

v_call: TRBV6-5
j_call: TRBJ1-3
clone_size: once
d_call: TRBD1
cdr3_aa: CASWPGTGTGNTIYF
cdr3_nt: TGTGCCAGCTGGCCCGGGACAGGCACCGGAAACACCATATATTTT

v_call: TRBV4-1
j_call: TRBJ2-5
clone_size: few
d_call: -
cdr3_aa: CASSQDKAGLSRETQYF
cdr3_nt: TGCGCCAGCAGCCAAGATAAGGCAGGCCTGAGTCGAGAGACCCAGTACTTC

v_call: TRBV7-2
j_call: TRBJ2-1
clone_size: once
d_call: TRBD1
cdr3_aa: CASSSDPISGQGPGNEQFF
cdr3_nt: TGTGCCAGCAGCTCAGACCCAATTAGCGGACAGGGGCCAGGCAATGAGCAGTTCTTC

v_call: TRBV10-1
j_call: TRBJ2-7
clone_size: -
d_call: -
cdr3_aa: CASSEGAADSYEQYF
cdr3_nt: TGCGCCAGCAGTGAGGGGGCTGCCGATTCCTACGAGCAGTACTTC

v_call: TRBV27
j_call: TRBJ2-3
clone_size: -
d_call: -
cdr3_aa: CASSQWYLSTDTQYF
cdr3_nt: TGTGCCAGCAGTCAATGGTACTTAAGCACAGATACGCAGTATTTT

v_call: TRBV5-1
j_call: TRBJ2-5
clone_size: -
d_call: TRBD1
cdr3_aa: CASSSGQGAGETQYF
cdr3_nt: TGCGCCAGCAGCTCGGGACAGGGGGCAGGAGAGACCCAGTACTTC

v_call: TRBV18
j_call: TRBJ1-2
clone_size: -
d_call: -
cdr3_aa: CASSPEAPRGGYTF
cdr3_nt: TGTGCCAGCTCACCAGAGGCCCCAAGAGGTGGCTACACCTTC

v_call: TRBV7-8
j_call: TRBJ2-3
clone_size: -
d_call: TRBD2
cdr3_aa: CASSLKRPSGGKTDTQYF
cdr3_nt: TGTGCCAGCAGCTTAAAACGTCCTAGCGGGGGAAAGACAGATACGCAGTATTTT